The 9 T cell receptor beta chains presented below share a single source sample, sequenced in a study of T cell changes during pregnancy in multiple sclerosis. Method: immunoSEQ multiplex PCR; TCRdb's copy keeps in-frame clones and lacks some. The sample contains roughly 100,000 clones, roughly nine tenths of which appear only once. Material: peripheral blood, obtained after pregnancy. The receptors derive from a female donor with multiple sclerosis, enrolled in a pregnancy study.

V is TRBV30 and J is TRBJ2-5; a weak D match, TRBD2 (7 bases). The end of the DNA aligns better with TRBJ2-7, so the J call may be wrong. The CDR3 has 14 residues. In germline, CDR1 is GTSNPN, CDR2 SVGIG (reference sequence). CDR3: CAAEGGARAYEQYF. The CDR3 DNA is TGTGCCGCCGAAGGGGGGGCGCGGGCCTACGAGCAGTACTTC.

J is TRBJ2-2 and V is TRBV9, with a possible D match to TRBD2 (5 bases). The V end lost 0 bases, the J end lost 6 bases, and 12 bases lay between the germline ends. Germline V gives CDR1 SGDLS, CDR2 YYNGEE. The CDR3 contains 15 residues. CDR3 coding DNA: TGTGCCAGCAGCGTAGACCAAGCGAGGGCCGGGGAGCTGTTTTTT. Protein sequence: CASSVDQARAGELFF.

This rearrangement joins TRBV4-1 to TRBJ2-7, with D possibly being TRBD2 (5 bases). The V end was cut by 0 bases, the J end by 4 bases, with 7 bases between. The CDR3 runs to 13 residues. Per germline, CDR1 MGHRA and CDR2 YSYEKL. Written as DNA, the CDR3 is TGCGCCAGCAGCCAAGATCGGGGTTACGAGCAGTACTTC. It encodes CASSQDRGYEQYF.

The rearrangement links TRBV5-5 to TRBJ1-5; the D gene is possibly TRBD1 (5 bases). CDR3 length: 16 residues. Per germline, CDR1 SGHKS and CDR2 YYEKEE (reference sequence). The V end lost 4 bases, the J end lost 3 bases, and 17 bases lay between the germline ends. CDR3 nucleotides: TGTGCCAGCAGCCCGGGTGGGGCATATGACAATCAGCCCCAGCATTTT. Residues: CASSPGGAYDNQPQHF.

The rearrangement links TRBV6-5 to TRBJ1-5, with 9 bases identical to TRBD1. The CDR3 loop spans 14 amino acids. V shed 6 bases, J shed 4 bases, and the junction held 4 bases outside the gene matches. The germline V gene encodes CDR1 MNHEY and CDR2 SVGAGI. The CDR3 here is CASSLGQGNQPQHF. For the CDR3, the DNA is TGTGCCAGCAGCTTGGGACAGGGTAATCAGCCCCAGCATTTT.

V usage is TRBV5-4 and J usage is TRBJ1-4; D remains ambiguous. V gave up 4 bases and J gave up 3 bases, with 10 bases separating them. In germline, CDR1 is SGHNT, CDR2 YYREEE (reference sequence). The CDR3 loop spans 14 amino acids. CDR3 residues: CASSPEASNEKLFF. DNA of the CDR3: TGTGCCAGCAGCCCCGAAGCGTCTAATGAAAAACTGTTTTTT.

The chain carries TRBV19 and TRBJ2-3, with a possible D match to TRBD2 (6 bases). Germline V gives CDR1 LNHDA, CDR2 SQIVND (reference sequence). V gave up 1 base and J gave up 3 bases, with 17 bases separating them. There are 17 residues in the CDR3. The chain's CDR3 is CASSIGPTGRRTDTQYF. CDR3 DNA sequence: TGTGCCAGTAGTATAGGTCCCACCGGGAGACGGACAGATACGCAGTATTTT.

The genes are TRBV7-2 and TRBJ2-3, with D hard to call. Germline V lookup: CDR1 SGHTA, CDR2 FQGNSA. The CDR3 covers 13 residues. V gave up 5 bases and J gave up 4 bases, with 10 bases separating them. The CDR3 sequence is CASSPGLADTQYF. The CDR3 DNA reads TGTGCCAGCAGCCCAGGCCTGGCAGATACGCAGTATTTT.

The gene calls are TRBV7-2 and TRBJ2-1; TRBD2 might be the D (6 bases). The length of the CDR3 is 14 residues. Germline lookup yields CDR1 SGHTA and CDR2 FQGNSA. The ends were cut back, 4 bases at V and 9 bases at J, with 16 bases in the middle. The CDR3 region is CASSSIWGETEQFF. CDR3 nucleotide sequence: TGTGCCAGCAGCTCAATATGGGGGGAAACTGAGCAGTTCTTC.